The rows below give T cell receptor beta chains drawn from one sample of a study of T cells in Graves' hyperthyroidism and ophthalmopathy. TCRdb re-called the multiplex PCR reads with MiXCR, one entry per CDR3 protein. Among about 540,000 distinct CDR3 sequences, roughly 46% were seen once, and the ten largest hold roughly 8.2%. Sequencing input: peripheral blood or thyroid tissue (not recorded which). The source of these receptors is a woman aged 18-30 years with Graves' hyperthyroidism. Both conserved end residues are part of each CDR3. A D gene is named only where the DNA matches it firmly. Rows give clone size only sometimes, using once, few, many, or a class for an expanded clone.

j_gene | d_gene | abundance | v_gene | CDR3nt | CDR3aa
TRBJ1-1 | TRBD1 | NA | TRBV19 | TGTGCCAGTAACGAGGCAGGGGGGATGAACACTGAAGCTTTCTTT | CASNEAGGMNTEAFF
TRBJ1-2 | NA | NA | TRBV12-5 | TGTGCTAGTGTTTTGGACAGTAACTATGGCTACACCTTC | CASVLDSNYGYTF
TRBJ2-7 | NA | NA | TRBV7-2 | TGTGCCAGCAGCTTAGAGTCTTCAGGGGGGCCCTACGAGCAGTACTTC | CASSLESSGGPYEQYF
TRBJ1-1 | TRBD1 | few | TRBV10-3 | TGTGCCATCAGGCGTGTAGACAGGGGGGACACTGAAGCTTTCTTT | CAIRRVDRGDTEAFF
TRBJ1-6 | TRBD1 | NA | TRBV20-1 | TGCAGTGCCCGAGGGGGCGGGGCTAATTCACCCCTCCACTTT | CSARGGGANSPLHF
TRBJ2-2 | TRBD2 | NA | TRBV11-1 | TGTGCCAGCAGCCCCTCTCGAGCGGGGGACACCGGGGAGCTGTTTTTT | CASSPSRAGDTGELFF
TRBJ2-6 | NA | many | TRBV2 | TGTGCCAGCAGGAAGGGGGAGGGGGCCTCTGGGGCCAACGTCCTGACTTTC | CASRKGEGASGANVLTF
TRBJ2-3 | TRBD2 | NA | TRBV2 | TGTGCCAGCACCATGACTAGCGGAGGTACAGATACGCAGTATTTT | CASTMTSGGTDTQYF
TRBJ2-7 | NA | once | TRBV29-1 | TGCAGCCAGACAGCCTACGAGCAGTACTTC | CSQTAYEQYF
TRBJ1-5 | TRBD1 | NA | TRBV29-1 | TGCAGCGTCGCTACAGGGGAGGGGGGGCAGCCCCAGCATTTT | CSVATGEGGQPQHF
TRBJ1-1 | NA | NA | TRBV19 | TGTGCCAGTAGTCCCCGCCGACAGCTTGGGGCCACTGAAGCTTTCTTT | CASSPRRQLGATEAFF
TRBJ2-7 | TRBD2 | few | TRBV20-1 | TGCAGCGTTGGAGTACTAGCGGGAGGGCCGGGCGAGCAGTACTTC | CSVGVLAGGPGEQYF
TRBJ1-1 | NA | once | TRBV27 | TGTGCCAGCAGTCTTGCCTTAAAAAACACTGAAGCTTTCTTT | CASSLALKNTEAFF
TRBJ2-5 | TRBD2 | many | TRBV2 | TGTGCCAGCATCGAAACAGCGGGGGGAGAGACCCAGTACTTC | CASIETAGGETQYF
TRBJ2-7 | NA | NA | TRBV4-2 | TGTGCCAGCAGCCAAAGTCGGACTTTCTACGAGCAGTACTTC | CASSQSRTFYEQYF
TRBJ1-5 | NA | NA | TRBV12-3/TRBV12-4 | TGTGCCAGCAGTTTGTCGGGGCATCAGCCCCAGCATTTT | CASSLSGHQPQHF
TRBJ2-7 | NA | NA | TRBV7-3 | TGTGCCAGCAGCAAGGACAACACCTACGAGCAGTACTTC | CASSKDNTYEQYF